The rows below give T cell receptor beta chains drawn from one sample of a study of CD8 T cells in ankylosing spondylitis. TCRdb re-called the 5' RACE reads through MiXCR, storing one row per CDR3 protein. The sample lists fewer than 200,000 distinct CDR3 sequences; about 17% were seen once. What was sequenced was blood, either unsorted or a sorted T cell fraction (not recorded which). The receptors stem from a male donor with ankylosing spondylitis or in good health (not recorded which). CDR3s include the opening cysteine and the closing phenylalanine or tryptophan. The D gene is left open where the match is weak. Where a row states a size, it is once, few, many or the class of an expanded clone; other rows omit it.

clone size	V gene	D gene	J gene	CDR3 DNA	CDR3 protein
many	TRBV28	TRBD1	TRBJ2-7	TGTGCCAGCAGGTGGGACAGGGGATTATACGAGCAGTACTTC	CASRWDRGLYEQYF
NA	TRBV28	NA	TRBJ1-4	TGTGCCAGCAGGGTCGGGGGGATTGAAAAACTGTTTTTT	CASRVGGIEKLFF
few	TRBV7-8	NA	TRBJ1-1	TGTGCCTTGGGGGCAAACAGGGAAGGCACTGAAGCTTTCTTT	CALGANREGTEAFF
many	TRBV19	TRBD2	TRBJ2-1	TGTGCCAGTAGTATAGCCACAATAGCGGGAGCGGGTGGCAATGAGCAGTTCTTC	CASSIATIAGAGGNEQFF
NA	TRBV27	NA	TRBJ2-1	TGTGCCAGCAGTCCGGGCCTCCGCAGGGAGCAGTTCTTC	CASSPGLRREQFF
many	TRBV5-1	TRBD2	TRBJ2-3	TGCGCCAGCAGCCCCGGGACTAGCGGGGATACGCAGTATTTT	CASSPGTSGDTQYF
many	TRBV24-1	TRBD1	TRBJ2-2	TGTGCCACCAGTGATTTGCGGGCAGGGGGCAACACCGGGGAGCTGTTTTTT	CATSDLRAGGNTGELFF
NA	TRBV7-2	TRBD2	TRBJ2-1	TGTGCCAGCAGCTTGCGTCTAGCGGGAGGGTTCTACAATGAGCAGTTCTTC	CASSLRLAGGFYNEQFF
many	TRBV12-3/TRBV12-4	NA	TRBJ2-2	TGTGCCAGCAGTTTACGGACAACGAACACCGGGGAGCTGTTTTTT	CASSLRTTNTGELFF
few	TRBV12-3/TRBV12-4	TRBD1	TRBJ2-4	TGTGCCAGCAGTCGGGACAGGGCTAACATTCAGTACTTC	CASSRDRANIQYF
NA	TRBV29-1	NA	TRBJ2-5	TGCAGCGTTGATCAAGCGTTCCAAGAGACCCAGTACTTC	CSVDQAFQETQYF
few	TRBV5-1	TRBD2	TRBJ2-1	TGCGCCAGCAGCTTGGAACGGGGGGTTTGGATCTTC	CASSLERGVWIF
NA	TRBV9	NA	TRBJ2-2	TGTGCCAGCAGCGTAGGAGGGGCCCACACCGGGGAGCTGTTTTTT	CASSVGGAHTGELFF
NA	TRBV28	NA	TRBJ2-7	TGTGCCAGCACTCTGACAGGCGAGCAGTACTTC	CASTLTGEQYF
NA	TRBV7-8	NA	TRBJ2-3	TGTGCCAGCAGCTTAGGGGCCCCCCCGACGTATTTT	CASSLGAPPTYF
many	TRBV5-1	TRBD2	TRBJ2-3	TGTGCCAGCAGCTCCAGCGGGGGCACAGATACGCAGTATTTT	CASSSSGGTDTQYF
NA	TRBV28	NA	TRBJ1-2	TGTGCCAGCAGCGCTGTCAGGGGCGCAGACTATGGCTACACCTTC	CASSAVRGADYGYTF
many	TRBV20-1	TRBD2	TRBJ2-5	TGCAGTGCCACTCTCGGGACTAGGGAAGAGACCCAGTACTTC	CSATLGTREETQYF
few	TRBV28	NA	TRBJ1-5	TGTGCCAGCACCAGCACTGTCAATCAGCCCCAGCATTTT	CASTSTVNQPQHF
NA	TRBV20-1	TRBD1	TRBJ2-7	TGCAGTGCAATGACAGGGTGGGAGCAGTACTTC	CSAMTGWEQYF
few	TRBV10-3	TRBD1	TRBJ2-7	TGTGCCATCAGTGTAGGACAGGGTGCCTACGAGCAGTACTTC	CAISVGQGAYEQYF
NA	TRBV20-1	TRBD2	TRBJ2-1	TGCAGTGCTAGAGAGGCTAGCGGGATTGGTGAGCAGTTCTTC	CSAREASGIGEQFF
NA	TRBV6-5	NA	TRBJ1-6	TGTGCCAGCAGTTACTCGGGGACGTTCCTGAGCTCCTATAATTCACCCCTCCACTTT	CASSYSGTFLSSYNSPLHF
many	TRBV7-8	NA	TRBJ2-1	TGTGCCAGCAGCTTAGTCACAGACAATGAGCAGTTCTTC	CASSLVTDNEQFF
many	TRBV14	TRBD2	TRBJ2-1	TGTGCCAGCAGCCCGGGACTAGCCAATGAGCAGTTCTTC	CASSPGLANEQFF
few	TRBV2	NA	TRBJ2-5	TGTGCCAGCAGTGGAGATTTCACCCCCCAAGAGACCCAGTACTTC	CASSGDFTPQETQYF
many	TRBV20-1	TRBD1	TRBJ2-3	TGCAGTGCCTCCCTGGGGACAGAGCCCACAGATACGCAGTATTTT	CSASLGTEPTDTQYF
many	TRBV7-2	NA	TRBJ1-2	TGTGCCAGCAGCCTACTTAAACTCGTGGATGGCTACACCTTC	CASSLLKLVDGYTF
few	TRBV5-8	NA	TRBJ2-5	TGTGCCAGCAGCTTGGGAGGTTTGTGGGAGACCCAGTACTTC	CASSLGGLWETQYF
NA	TRBV10-3	TRBD1	TRBJ2-1	TGTGCCATCAGCCAGACAGGGTTCAACAATGAGCAGTTCTTC	CAISQTGFNNEQFF
NA	TRBV29-1	NA	TRBJ1-5	TGCAGCGTGAGGTTAGGGGGTTGGGATCAGCCCCAGCATTTT	CSVRLGGWDQPQHF
few	TRBV3-1	NA	TRBJ2-7	TGTGCCAGCACACGTGGGCGGACCTCCTACGAGCAGTACTTC	CASTRGRTSYEQYF